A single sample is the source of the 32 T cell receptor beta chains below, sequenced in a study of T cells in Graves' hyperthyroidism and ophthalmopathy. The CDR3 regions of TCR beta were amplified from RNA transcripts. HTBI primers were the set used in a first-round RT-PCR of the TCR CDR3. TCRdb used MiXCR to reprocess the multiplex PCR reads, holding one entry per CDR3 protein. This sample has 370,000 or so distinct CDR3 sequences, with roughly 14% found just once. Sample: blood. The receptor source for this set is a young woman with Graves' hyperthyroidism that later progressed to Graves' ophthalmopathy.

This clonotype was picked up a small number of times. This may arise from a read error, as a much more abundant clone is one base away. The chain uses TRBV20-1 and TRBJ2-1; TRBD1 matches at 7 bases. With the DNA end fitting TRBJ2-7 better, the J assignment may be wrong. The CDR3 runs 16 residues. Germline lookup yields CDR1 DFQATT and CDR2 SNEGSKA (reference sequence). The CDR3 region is CSARDHQGDPYNEQYF. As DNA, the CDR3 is TGCAGTGCTAGAGATCATCAGGGGGACCCCTACAATGAGCAGTACTTC.

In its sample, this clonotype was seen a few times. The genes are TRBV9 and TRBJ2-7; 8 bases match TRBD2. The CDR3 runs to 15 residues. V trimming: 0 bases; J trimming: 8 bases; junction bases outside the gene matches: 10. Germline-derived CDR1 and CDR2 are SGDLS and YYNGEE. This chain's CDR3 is CASSVVSSGTIQQYF. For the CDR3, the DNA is TGTGCCAGCAGCGTAGTGAGTAGCGGGACTATACAGCAGTACTTC. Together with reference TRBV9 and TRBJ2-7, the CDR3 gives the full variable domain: DSGVTQTPKHLITATGQRVTLRCSPRSGDLSVYWYQQSLDQGLQFLIQYYNGEERAKGNILERFSAQQFPDLHSELNLSSLELGDSALYFCASSVVSSGTIQQYFGPGTRLTVT.

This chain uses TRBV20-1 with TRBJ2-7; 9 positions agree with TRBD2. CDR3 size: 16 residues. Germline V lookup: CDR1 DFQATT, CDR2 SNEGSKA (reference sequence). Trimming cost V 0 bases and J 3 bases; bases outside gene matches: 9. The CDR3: CSARDQGREGRYEQYF. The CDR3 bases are TGCAGTGCTAGAGATCAGGGGCGGGAGGGCCGCTACGAGCAGTACTTC.

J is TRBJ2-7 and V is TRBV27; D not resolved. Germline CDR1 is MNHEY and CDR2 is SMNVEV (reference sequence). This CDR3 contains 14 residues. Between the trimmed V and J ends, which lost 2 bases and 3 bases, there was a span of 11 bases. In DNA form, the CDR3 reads TGTGCCAGCAGTTTAAACTATTGGGACTACGAGCAGTACTTC. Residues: CASSLNYWDYEQYF.

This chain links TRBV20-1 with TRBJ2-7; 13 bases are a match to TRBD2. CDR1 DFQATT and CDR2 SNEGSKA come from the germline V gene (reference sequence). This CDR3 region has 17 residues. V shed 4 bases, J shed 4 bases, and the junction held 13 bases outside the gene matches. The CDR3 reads CSAKDMGRLAGGYEQYF. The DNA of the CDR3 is TGCAGTGCTAAGGATATGGGGCGACTAGCGGGAGGTTACGAGCAGTACTTC.

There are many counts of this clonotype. CDR3 sequence reads: CATSDWTSDNEQFF. The CDR3, as DNA: TGTGCCACCAGTGATTGGACTAGCGACAATGAGCAGTTCTTC. The chain couples TRBV24-1 to TRBJ2-1; TRBD2 aligns across 9 bases. Germline CDR1 reads KGHDR; CDR2 reads SFDVKD. J was trimmed by 5 bases and V by 2 bases; bases with no gene match: 0. This CDR3 is 14 amino acids long.

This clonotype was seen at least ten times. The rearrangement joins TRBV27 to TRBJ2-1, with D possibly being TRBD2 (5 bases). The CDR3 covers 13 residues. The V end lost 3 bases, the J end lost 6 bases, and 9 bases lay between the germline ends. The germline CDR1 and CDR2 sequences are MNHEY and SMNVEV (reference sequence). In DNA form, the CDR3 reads TGTGCCAGCAGTTTCCTCCGGGGCAATGAGCAGTTCTTC. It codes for CASSFLRGNEQFF.

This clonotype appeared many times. This CDR3 is CASRESLSNQPQHF. DNA of the CDR3: TGTGCCAGCAGGGAGAGCCTTAGCAATCAGCCCCAGCATTTT. V usage is TRBV6-1 and J usage is TRBJ1-5; no reliable D call. The CDR3 length is 14 residues. V lost 6 bases and J lost 0, with 9 bases in between. Per germline, CDR1 MNHNS and CDR2 SASEGT.

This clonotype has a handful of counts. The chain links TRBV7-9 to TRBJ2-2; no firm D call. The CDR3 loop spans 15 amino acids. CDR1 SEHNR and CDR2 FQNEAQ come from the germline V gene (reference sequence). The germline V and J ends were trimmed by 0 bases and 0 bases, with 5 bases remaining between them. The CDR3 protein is CASSLAGSNTGELFF. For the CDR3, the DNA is TGTGCCAGCAGCTTAGCGGGATCGAACACCGGGGAGCTGTTTTTT.

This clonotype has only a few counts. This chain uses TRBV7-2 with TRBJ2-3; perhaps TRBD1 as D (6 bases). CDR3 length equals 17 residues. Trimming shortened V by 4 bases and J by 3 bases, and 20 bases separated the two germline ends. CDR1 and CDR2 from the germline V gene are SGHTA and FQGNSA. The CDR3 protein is CASSSEPQGRATDTQYF. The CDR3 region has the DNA TGTGCCAGCAGCTCGGAGCCACAGGGACGTGCAACAGATACGCAGTATTTT.

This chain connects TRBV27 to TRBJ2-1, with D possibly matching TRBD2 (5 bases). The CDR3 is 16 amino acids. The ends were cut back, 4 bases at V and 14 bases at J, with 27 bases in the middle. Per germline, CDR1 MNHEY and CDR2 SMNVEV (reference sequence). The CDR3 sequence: CASSWPVEGALIREFF. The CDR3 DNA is TGTGCCAGCAGTTGGCCGGTAGAGGGAGCATTAATCCGGGAGTTCTTC.

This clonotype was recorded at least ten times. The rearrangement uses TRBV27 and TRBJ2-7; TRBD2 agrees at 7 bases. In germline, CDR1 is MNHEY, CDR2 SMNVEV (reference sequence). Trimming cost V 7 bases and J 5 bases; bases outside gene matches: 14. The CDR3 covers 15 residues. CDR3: CASTFRGGSYHEQYF. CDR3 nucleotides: TGTGCCAGCACATTCCGGGGCGGGAGCTACCACGAGCAGTACTTC.

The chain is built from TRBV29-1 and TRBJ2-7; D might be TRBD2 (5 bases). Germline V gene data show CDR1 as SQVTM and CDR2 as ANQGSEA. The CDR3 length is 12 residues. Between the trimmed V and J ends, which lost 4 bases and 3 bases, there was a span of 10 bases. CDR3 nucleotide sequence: TGCAGCGTTGGGGTTCGGGGCTACGAGCAGTACTTC. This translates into CSVGVRGYEQYF.

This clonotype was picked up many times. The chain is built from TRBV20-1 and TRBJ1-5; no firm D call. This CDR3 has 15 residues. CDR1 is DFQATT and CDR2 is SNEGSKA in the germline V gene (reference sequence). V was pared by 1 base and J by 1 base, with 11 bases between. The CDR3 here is CSARVGLGSNQPQHF. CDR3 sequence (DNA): TGCAGTGCTAGAGTAGGGTTAGGAAGCAATCAGCCCCAGCATTTT.

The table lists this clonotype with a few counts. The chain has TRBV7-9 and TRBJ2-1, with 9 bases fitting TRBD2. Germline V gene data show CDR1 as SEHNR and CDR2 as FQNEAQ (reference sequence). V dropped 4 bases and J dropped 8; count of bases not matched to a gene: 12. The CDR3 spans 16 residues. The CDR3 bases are TGTGCCAGCAGCTCATGGGGGCGGGAGGGGGAAGATGAGCAGTTCTTC. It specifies CASSSWGREGEDEQFF.

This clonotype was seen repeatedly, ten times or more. Here the CDR3 DNA reads TGTGCCAGCAAAAAAGGGACAGGAGATGGCTACACCTTC. Protein product: CASKKGTGDGYTF. The chain combines TRBV27 with TRBJ1-2, with 8 bases that match TRBD1. The ends lost 7 bases at V and 6 bases at J; junction bases unmatched: 7. The germline gives CDR1 MNHEY, CDR2 SMNVEV (reference sequence). The length of the CDR3 is 13 residues.

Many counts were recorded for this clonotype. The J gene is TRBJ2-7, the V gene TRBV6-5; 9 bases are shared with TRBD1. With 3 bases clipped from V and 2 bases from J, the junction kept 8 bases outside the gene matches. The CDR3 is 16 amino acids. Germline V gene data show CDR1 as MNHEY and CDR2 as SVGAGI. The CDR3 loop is CASSYETGGSPYEQYF. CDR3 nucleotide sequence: TGTGCCAGCAGTTATGAAACAGGGGGCTCACCCTACGAGCAGTACTTC.

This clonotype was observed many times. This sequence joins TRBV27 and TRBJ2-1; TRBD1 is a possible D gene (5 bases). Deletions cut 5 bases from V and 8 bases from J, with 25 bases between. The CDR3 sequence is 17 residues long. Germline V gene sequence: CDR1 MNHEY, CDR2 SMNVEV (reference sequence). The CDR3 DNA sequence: TGTGCCAGCAGTGTAGACAGCTCTAAATACCGATGGGATGAGCAGTTCTTC. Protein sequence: CASSVDSSKYRWDEQFF.

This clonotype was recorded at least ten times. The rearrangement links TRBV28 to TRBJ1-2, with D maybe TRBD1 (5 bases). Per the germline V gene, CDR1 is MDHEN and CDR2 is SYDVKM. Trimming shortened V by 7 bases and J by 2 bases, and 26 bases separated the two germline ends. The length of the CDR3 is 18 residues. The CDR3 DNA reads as TGTGCCAGCACCACCGGGGGGGTATTGGGGGGGGAAAACTATGGCTACACCTTC. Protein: CASTTGGVLGGENYGYTF.

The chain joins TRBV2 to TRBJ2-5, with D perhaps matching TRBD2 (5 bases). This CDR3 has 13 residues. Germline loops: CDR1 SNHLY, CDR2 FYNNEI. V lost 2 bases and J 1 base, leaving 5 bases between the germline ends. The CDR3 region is CASSERGQETQYF. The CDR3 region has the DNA TGTGCCAGCAGTGAACGGGGCCAAGAGACCCAGTACTTC.

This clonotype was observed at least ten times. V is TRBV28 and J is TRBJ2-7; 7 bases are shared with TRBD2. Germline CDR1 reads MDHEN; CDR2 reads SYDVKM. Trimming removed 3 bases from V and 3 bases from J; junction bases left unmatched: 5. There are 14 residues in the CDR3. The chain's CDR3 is CASSFLAEIYEQYF. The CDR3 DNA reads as TGTGCCAGCAGTTTTCTAGCGGAGATCTACGAGCAGTACTTC.

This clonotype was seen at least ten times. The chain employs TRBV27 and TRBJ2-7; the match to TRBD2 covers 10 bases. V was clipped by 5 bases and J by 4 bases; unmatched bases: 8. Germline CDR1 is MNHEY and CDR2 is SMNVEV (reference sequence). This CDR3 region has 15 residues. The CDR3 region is CASSLPSGGKYEQYF. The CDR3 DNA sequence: TGTGCCAGCAGTCTTCCTAGCGGGGGCAAATACGAGCAGTACTTC.

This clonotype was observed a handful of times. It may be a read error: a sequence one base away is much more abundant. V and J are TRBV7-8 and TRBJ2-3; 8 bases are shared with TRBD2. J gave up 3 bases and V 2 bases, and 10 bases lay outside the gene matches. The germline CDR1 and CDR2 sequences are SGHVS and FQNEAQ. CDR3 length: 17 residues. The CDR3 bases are TGTGCCAGCAGCTTAACGCCCTGGGCGGGAGGAACAGATACGCAGTATTTT. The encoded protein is CASSLTPWAGGTDTQYF.

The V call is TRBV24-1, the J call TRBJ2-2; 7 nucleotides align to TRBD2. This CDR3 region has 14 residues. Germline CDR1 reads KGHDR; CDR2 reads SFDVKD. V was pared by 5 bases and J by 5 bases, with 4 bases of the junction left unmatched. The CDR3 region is CATSGWEGTGELFF. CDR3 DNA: TGTGCCACCAGTGGTTGGGAGGGGACCGGGGAGCTGTTTTTT.

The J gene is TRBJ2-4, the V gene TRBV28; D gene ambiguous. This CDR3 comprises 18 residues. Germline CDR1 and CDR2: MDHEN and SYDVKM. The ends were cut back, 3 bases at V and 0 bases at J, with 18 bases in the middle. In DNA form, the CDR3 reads TGTGCCAGCAGTTTTGCGGCAGGAGAACTTATAGCCAAAAACATTCAGTACTTC. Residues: CASSFAAGELIAKNIQYF. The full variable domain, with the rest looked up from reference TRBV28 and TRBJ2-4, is DVKVTQSSRYLVKRTGEKVFLECVQDMDHENMFWYRQDPGLGLRLIYFSYDVKMKEKGDIPEGYSVSREKKERFSLILESASTNQTSMYLCASSFAAGELIAKNIQYFGAGTRLSVL.

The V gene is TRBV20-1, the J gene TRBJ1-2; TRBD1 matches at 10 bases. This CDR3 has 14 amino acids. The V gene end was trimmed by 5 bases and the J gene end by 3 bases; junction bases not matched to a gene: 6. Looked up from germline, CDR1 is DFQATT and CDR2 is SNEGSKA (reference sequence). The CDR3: CSAPGQGPYYGYTF. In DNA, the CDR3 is TGCAGTGCTCCGGGACAGGGGCCTTACTATGGCTACACCTTC.

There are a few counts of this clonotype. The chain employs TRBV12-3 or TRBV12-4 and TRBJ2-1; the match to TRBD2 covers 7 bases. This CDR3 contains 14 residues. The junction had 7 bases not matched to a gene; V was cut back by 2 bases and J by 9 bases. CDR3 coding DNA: TGTGCCAGCAGTTTAATTGAGGGAGGGAGTGAGCAGTTCTTC. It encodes CASSLIEGGSEQFF.

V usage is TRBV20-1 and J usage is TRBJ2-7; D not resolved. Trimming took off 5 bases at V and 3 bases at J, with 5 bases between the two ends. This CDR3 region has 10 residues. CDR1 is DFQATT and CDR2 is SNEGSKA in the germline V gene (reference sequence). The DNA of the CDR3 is TGCAGTGCTGGGATCTACGAGCAGTACTTC. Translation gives CSAGIYEQYF.

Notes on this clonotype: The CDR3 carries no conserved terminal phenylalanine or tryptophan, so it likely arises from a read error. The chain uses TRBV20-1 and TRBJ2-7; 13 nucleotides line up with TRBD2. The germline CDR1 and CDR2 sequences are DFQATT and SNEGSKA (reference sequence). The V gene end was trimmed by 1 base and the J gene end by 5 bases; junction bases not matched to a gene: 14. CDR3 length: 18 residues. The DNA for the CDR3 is TGCAGTGCTAGAGCCCACCGAGGACTAGCGGGAGCTCAGAACGAGCAGTACTCC. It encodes CSARAHRGLAGAQNEQYS.

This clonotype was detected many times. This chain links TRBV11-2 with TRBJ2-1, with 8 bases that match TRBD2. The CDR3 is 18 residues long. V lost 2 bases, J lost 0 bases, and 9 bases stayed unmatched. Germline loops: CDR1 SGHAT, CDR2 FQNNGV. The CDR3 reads CASSLRGLVFFSYNEQFF. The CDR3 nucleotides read TGTGCCAGCAGCTTAAGGGGACTAGTTTTTTTCTCCTACAATGAGCAGTTCTTC.

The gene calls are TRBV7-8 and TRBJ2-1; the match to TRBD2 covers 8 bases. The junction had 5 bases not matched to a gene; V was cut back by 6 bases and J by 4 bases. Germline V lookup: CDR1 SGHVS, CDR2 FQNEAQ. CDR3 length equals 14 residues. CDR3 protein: CASSLSGDYNEQFF. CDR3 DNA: TGTGCCAGCAGTCTTAGCGGGGATTACAATGAGCAGTTCTTC.

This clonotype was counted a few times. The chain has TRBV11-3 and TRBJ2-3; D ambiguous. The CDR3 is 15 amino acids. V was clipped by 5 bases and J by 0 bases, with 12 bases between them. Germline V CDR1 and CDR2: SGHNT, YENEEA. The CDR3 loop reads CASSLRNTSTDTQYF. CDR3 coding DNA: TGTGCCAGCAGCCTCAGAAACACTAGCACAGATACGCAGTATTTT.